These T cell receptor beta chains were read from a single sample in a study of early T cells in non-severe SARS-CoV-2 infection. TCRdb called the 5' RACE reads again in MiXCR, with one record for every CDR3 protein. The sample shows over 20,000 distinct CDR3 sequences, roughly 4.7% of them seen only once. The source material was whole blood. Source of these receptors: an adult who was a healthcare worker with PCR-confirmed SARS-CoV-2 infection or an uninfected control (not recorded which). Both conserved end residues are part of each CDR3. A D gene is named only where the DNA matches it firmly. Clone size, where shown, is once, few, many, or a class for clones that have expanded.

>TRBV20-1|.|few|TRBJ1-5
CSAGPGWNQPQHF
TGCAGTGCGGGACCGGGATGGAATCAGCCCCAGCATTTT
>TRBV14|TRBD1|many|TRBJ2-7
CASSQDQQGAIKQYF
TGTGCCAGCAGCCAGGATCAACAGGGGGCAATTAAGCAGTACTTC
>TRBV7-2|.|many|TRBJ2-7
CASSNAPPYEQYF
TGTGCCAGCAGCAATGCCCCGCCCTACGAGCAGTACTTC
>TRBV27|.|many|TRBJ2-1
CASSPRTGEQFF
TGTGCCAGCAGCCCCCGGACGGGTGAGCAGTTCTTC
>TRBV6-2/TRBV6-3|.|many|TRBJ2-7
CASSRNYEQYF
TGTGCCAGCAGCCGAAACTACGAGCAGTACTTC
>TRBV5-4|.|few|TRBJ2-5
CASSHPTGTQETQYF
TGTGCCAGCAGCCACCCTACGGGGACCCAAGAGACCCAGTACTTC
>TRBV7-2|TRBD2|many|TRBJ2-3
CASSVSGGGQPGTQYF
TGTGCCAGCAGCGTTAGCGGGGGGGGCCAGCCGGGGACGCAGTATTTT
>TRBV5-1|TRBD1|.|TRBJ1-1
CASSLDSGGTEAFF
TGCGCCAGCAGCTTGGATTCAGGGGGCACTGAAGCTTTCTTT
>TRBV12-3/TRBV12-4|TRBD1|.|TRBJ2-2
CASSLDRGKTGELFF
TGTGCCAGCAGTTTAGACAGGGGGAAGACCGGGGAGCTGTTTTTT
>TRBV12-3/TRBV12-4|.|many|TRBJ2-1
CASTTSYNEQFF
TGTGCCAGCACCACGTCTTACAATGAGCAGTTCTTC
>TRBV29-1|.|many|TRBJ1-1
CSGNGGGGHTEAFF
TGCAGCGGCAACGGGGGGGGCGGTCACACTGAAGCTTTCTTT
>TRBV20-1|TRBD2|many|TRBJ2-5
CSVTTSGIQETQYF
TGCAGTGTCACGACTAGCGGGATCCAAGAGACCCAGTACTTC
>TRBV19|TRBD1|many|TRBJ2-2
CATLDRENTGELFF
TGTGCCACCCTGGACAGGGAAAACACCGGGGAGCTGTTTTTT
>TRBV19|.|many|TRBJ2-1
CASSIEYNEQFF
TGTGCCAGTAGTATTGAGTACAATGAGCAGTTCTTC
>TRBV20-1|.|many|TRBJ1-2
CSARPGDPEGYTF
TGCAGTGCTAGACCAGGGGATCCGGAAGGCTACACCTTC
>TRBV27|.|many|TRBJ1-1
CASSLLGVTEAFF
TGTGCCAGCAGTTTATTAGGAGTCACTGAAGCTTTCTTT
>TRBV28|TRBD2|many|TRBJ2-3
CASSFGRGGFDTQYF
TGTGCCAGCAGTTTTGGTCGGGGGGGCTTCGATACGCAGTATTTT
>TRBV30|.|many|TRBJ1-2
CACSWGGEGYTF
TGTGCCTGCTCGTGGGGCGGTGAGGGCTACACCTTC
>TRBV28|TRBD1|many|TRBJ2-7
CASSFFRQGSSYEQYF
TGTGCCAGCAGTTTCTTCAGACAGGGAAGCTCCTACGAGCAGTACTTC
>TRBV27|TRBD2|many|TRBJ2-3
CASSSLAGGGDTQYF
TGTGCCAGCAGTTCCCTAGCGGGGGGGGGTGATACGCAGTATTTT
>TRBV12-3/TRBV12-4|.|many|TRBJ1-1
CASRPDSRRAFF
TGTGCCAGCAGGCCGGACAGCCGCCGAGCTTTCTTT
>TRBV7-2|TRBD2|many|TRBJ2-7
CASSLELAGGTYEQYF
TGTGCCAGCAGCTTAGAACTAGCGGGGGGCACCTACGAGCAGTACTTC
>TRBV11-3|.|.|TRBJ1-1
CASSENSWTAEAFF
TGTGCCAGCAGCGAAAATTCCTGGACAGCTGAAGCTTTCTTT
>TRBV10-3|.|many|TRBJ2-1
CAISYPGEEQFF
TGTGCCATCAGTTACCCGGGGGAGGAGCAGTTCTTC
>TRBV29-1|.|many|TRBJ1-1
CSVNRVNTEAFF
TGCAGCGTGAACAGGGTGAACACTGAAGCTTTCTTT
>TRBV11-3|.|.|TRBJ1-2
CASSLGPGREGYTF
TGTGCCAGCAGCTTAGGCCCAGGACGGGAGGGCTACACCTTC
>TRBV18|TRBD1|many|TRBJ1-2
CASSPLETGIYGYTF
TGTGCCAGCTCACCATTAGAGACAGGGATCTATGGCTACACCTTC
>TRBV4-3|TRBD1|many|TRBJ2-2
CASSPRQGELYTGELFF
TGCGCCAGCAGCCCTCGACAGGGGGAATTGTACACCGGGGAGCTGTTTTTT
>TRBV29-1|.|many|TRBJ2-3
CTSNTDTQYF
TGCACCTCAAACACAGATACGCAGTATTTT
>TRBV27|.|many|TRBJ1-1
CASSLDPSVYSKAFF
TGTGCCAGCAGTTTAGACCCCTCCGTGTACAGTAAAGCTTTCTTT
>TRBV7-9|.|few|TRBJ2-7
CASSYAYEQYF
TGTGCCAGCAGCTACGCCTACGAGCAGTACTTC
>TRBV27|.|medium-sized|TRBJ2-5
CASSPRTGQETQYF
TGTGCCAGCAGTCCCCGGACGGGACAAGAGACCCAGTACTTC
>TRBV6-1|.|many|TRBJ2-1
CASRLSGTTYNEQFF
TGTGCCAGCAGGCTATCCGGGACCACCTACAATGAGCAGTTCTTC
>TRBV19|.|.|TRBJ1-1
CASTPLGPENTEAFF
TGTGCCAGTACCCCACTTGGTCCAGAGAACACTGAAGCTTTCTTT
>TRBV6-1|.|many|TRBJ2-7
CASSRVLAYEQYF
TGTGCCAGCAGCAGGGTTCTGGCCTACGAGCAGTACTTC
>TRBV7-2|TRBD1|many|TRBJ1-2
CASSSRTGFNYGYTF
TGTGCCAGCAGCTCACGGACAGGATTTAACTATGGCTACACCTTC
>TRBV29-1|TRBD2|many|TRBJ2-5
CSERGPQETQYF
TGCAGCGAGCGGGGCCCCCAAGAGACCCAGTACTTC